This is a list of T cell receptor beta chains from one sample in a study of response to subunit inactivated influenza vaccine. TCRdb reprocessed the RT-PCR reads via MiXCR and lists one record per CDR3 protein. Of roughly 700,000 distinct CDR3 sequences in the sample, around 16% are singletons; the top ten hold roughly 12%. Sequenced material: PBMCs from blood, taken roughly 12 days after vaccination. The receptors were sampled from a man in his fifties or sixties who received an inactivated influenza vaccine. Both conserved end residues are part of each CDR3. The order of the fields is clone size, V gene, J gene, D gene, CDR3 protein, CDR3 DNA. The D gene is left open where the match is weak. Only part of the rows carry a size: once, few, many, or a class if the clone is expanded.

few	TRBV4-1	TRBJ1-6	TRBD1	CASSQGTGLNPFSYNSPLHF	TGCGCCAGCAGCCAGGGGACAGGCCTTAACCCTTTCTCCTATAATTCACCCCTCCACTTT
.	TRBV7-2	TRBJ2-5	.	CASSPRVFQETQYF	TGTGCCAGCAGTCCTAGGGTGTTCCAAGAGACCCAGTACTTC
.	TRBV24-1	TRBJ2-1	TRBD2	CATSLASGSSYNEQFF	TGTGCCACCAGTCTAGCCAGCGGGAGCTCCTACAATGAGCAGTTCTTC
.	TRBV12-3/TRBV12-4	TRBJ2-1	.	CASGRLGENEQFF	TGTGCCAGCGGACGGCTGGGGGAGAATGAGCAGTTCTTC
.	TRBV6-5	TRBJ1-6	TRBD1	CASSYGYRGRGNSPLHF	TGTGCCAGCAGTTACGGATACAGGGGCCGGGGGAATTCACCCCTCCACTTT
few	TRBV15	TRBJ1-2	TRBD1	CATSRDRGQVDGYTF	TGTGCCACCAGCAGAGATCGGGGACAGGTTGATGGCTACACCTTC
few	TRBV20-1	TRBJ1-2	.	CSARKGTGGGYTF	TGCAGTGCTAGAAAAGGGACCGGTGGTGGCTACACCTTC
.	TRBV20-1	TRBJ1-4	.	CSAYQGEKLFF	TGCAGTGCTTACCAGGGTGAAAAACTGTTTTTT
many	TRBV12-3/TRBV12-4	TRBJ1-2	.	CATQMSAANYGYTF	TGTGCCACCCAAATGTCGGCAGCTAACTATGGCTACACCTTC
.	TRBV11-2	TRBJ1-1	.	CASSLVSGPGTEAFF	TGTGCCAGCAGCTTAGTTTCCGGGCCTGGGACTGAAGCTTTCTTT
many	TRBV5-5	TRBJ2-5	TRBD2	CASSLGLAGGRETQYF	TGTGCCAGCAGCTTGGGACTAGCGGGAGGAAGAGAGACCCAGTACTTC
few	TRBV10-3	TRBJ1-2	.	CATTLDRLNYGYTF	TGTGCCACGACCCTGGACAGACTTAACTATGGCTACACCTTC
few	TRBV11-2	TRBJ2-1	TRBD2	CASSLDLAGGHNEQFF	TGTGCCAGCAGCTTAGATCTAGCGGGAGGGCACAATGAGCAGTTCTTC
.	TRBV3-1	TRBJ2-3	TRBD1	CASSQGQFLGTQYF	TGTGCCAGCAGCCAGGGACAGTTTCTCGGTACGCAGTATTTT
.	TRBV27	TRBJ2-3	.	CASSRLAPLSTDTQYF	TGTGCCAGCAGCCGACTTGCCCCCCTGAGCACAGATACGCAGTATTTT
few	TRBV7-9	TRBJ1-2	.	CASSLGDKNYGYTF	TGTGCCAGCAGCTTAGGGGACAAGAACTATGGCTACACCTTC
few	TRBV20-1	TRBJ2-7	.	CSVDRGAYEQYF	TGCAGTGTCGACCGGGGTGCCTACGAGCAGTACTTC
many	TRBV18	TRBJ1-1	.	CASSPGLGTEAFF	TGTGCCAGCTCACCAGGGTTGGGCACTGAAGCTTTCTTT
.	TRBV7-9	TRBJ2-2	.	CASSLSEATGELFF	TGTGCCAGCAGCTTATCAGAAGCCACCGGGGAGCTGTTTTTT
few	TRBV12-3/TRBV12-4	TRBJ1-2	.	CASSLDGVAYGYTF	TGTGCCAGCAGTTTAGACGGGGTCGCCTATGGCTACACCTTC
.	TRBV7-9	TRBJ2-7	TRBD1	CASSLGGGVGEQYF	TGTGCCAGCAGCTTAGGAGGGGGCGTTGGCGAGCAGTACTTC
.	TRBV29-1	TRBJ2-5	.	CSVTTTVYQETQYF	TGCAGCGTTACTACGACAGTTTACCAAGAGACCCAGTACTTC
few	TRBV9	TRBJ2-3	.	CASSVAGTLTDTQYF	TGTGCCAGCAGCGTAGCCGGGACTCTTACAGATACGCAGTATTTT
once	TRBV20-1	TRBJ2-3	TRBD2	CSVKGTSGSTLAGTQYF	TGCAGTGTTAAAGGGACTAGCGGGAGTACCCTAGCTGGTACGCAGTATTTT
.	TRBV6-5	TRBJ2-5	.	CASSYTFGSQETQYF	TGTGCCAGCAGTTACACGTTCGGCTCCCAAGAGACCCAGTACTTC
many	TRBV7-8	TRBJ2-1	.	CASSLAPGRVAEQFF	TGTGCCAGCAGCTTAGCCCCGGGCCGGGTGGCGGAGCAGTTCTTC
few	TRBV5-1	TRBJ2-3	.	CASSIQVSSTDTQYF	TGCGCCAGCAGCATACAGGTCTCTAGCACAGATACGCAGTATTTT
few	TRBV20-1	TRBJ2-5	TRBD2	CSPSLAGGETQYF	TGCAGCCCCTCCCTAGCGGGGGGAGAGACCCAGTACTTC
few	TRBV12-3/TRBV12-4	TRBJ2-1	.	CASGGNEQFF	TGTGCCAGCGGGGGGAATGAGCAGTTCTTC
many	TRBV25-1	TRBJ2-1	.	CASSIGHDLEQFF	TGTGCCAGCAGTATCGGGCACGATCTTGAGCAGTTCTTC
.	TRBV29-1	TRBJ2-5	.	CSVPPGTAAQYF	TGCAGCGTTCCCCCGGGCACGGCGGCCCAGTACTTC
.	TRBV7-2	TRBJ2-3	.	CASSFGGTDTDTQYF	TGTGCCAGCAGCTTCGGTGGGACCGACACAGATACGCAGTATTTT
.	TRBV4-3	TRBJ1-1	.	CASSPQGWITEAFF	TGCGCCAGCAGTCCACAGGGTTGGATCACTGAAGCTTTCTTT
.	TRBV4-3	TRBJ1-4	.	CASSLDWTGEKLFF	TGCGCCAGCAGCCTCGACTGGACTGGTGAAAAACTGTTTTTT
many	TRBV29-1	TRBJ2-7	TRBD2	CSVDGFGGRPSYEQYF	TGCAGCGTTGACGGGTTCGGCGGGAGGCCCTCCTACGAGCAGTACTTC
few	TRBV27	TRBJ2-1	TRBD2	CASSRPGLAGGGVNEQFF	TGTGCCAGCAGTAGACCGGGACTAGCGGGAGGGGGGGTCAATGAGCAGTTCTTC
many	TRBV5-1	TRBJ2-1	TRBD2	CASSDLAGAYNEQFF	TGCGCCAGCAGCGATTTAGCGGGAGCCTACAATGAGCAGTTCTTC